This TCR beta chain was captured by sequencing in a study of human T cells and chemical hapten exposure. Study-wide results and limits: TCRs at high frequency, those above 1 in 1000, did not change with DPC sensitization.

Concerning this clonotype: Its cognate antigen is unknown.

V was clipped by 5 bases and J by 11 bases, with 3 bases between them. The germline V gene has CDR1 SEHNR and CDR2 FQNEAQ (reference sequence). The CDR3 runs 9 residues. Documented time point: pre-sensitization, week 0. Treatment: therapeutic diphenylcyclopropenone sensitization with weekly scalp DPC. TCRdb used MiXCR to reprocess the RACE reads, holding one entry per CDR3 protein. The sample records tens of thousands of distinct CDR3 sequences, about 14% being singletons. Sample: whole blood, taken in connection with sensitization to the hapten diphenylcyclopropenone (DPC). The chain has TRBV7-9 and TRBJ2-2; D unresolved. The source of this sequence is a woman aged 45-59 years with alopecia areata. Some clones in this sample may be carry-over from other donors' samples. CDR3 in DNA: TGTGCCAGCAGCAGAGAGCTGTTTTTT. It codes for CASSRELFF. The complete variable domain, with remaining parts taken from reference TRBV7-9 and TRBJ2-2, reads DTGVSQNPRHKITKRGQNVTFRCDPISEHNRLYWYRQTLGQGPEFLTYFQNEAQLEKSRLLSDRFSAERPKGSFSTLEIQRTEQGDSAMYLCASSRELFFGEGSRLTVL.